A selection of T cell receptor beta chains follows, all from one sample in a study of cytomegalovirus exposure and HLA in healthy donors. The repertoire was sequenced with immunoSEQ multiplex PCR; TCRdb's copy has only in-frame clones and lacks some. In the table there are some 120,000 clones, 15% to 20% of which are singletons. Sequencing was done on a sample of PBMCs. These receptors all stem from a female donor in good health and CMV-seropositive. Both conserved end residues are part of each CDR3. D genes are given only for firm matches. Where a row states a size, it is once, few, many or the class of an expanded clone; other rows omit it.

D: TRBD2; V: TRBV5-6; size: few; J: TRBJ2-1; DNA: TGTGCCAGCAGCCGTGGACTAGCGGGGGGATACAATGAGCAGTTCTTC; CDR3: CASSRGLAGGYNEQFF
D: TRBD1; V: TRBV29-1; size: -; J: TRBJ2-5; DNA: TGCAGCGTTGCGGGACAGGCTATTCCCCAGTACTTC; CDR3: CSVAGQAIPQYF
D: TRBD2; V: TRBV7-2; size: -; J: TRBJ2-1; DNA: TGTGCCAGCAGCTTAGGGGACTACCGGTACAATGAGCAGTTCTTC; CDR3: CASSLGDYRYNEQFF
D: -; V: TRBV7-2; size: -; J: TRBJ2-5; DNA: TGTGCCAGCAGCTCCAGACTCGGCGGGGTCCAACCACACAGAGAGACCCAGTACTTC; CDR3: CASSSRLGGVQPHRETQYF
D: TRBD1; V: TRBV6-5; size: -; J: TRBJ2-7; DNA: TGTGCCAGCCGCGTGAGACAGGGGAACTCCTACGAGCAGTACTTC; CDR3: CASRVRQGNSYEQYF
D: -; V: TRBV7-9; size: few; J: TRBJ1-5; DNA: TGTGCCAGCAGCTTCATAGGGGGGGATCAGCCCCAGCATTTT; CDR3: CASSFIGGDQPQHF
D: -; V: TRBV5-1; size: -; J: TRBJ2-1; DNA: TGCGCCAGCAGCTCCTTCAGGATCGAAAATGAGCAGTTCTTC; CDR3: CASSSFRIENEQFF
D: -; V: TRBV27; size: few; J: TRBJ2-1; DNA: TGTGCCAGCCGAGTCGTATCGGGGAACAATGAGCAGTTCTTC; CDR3: CASRVVSGNNEQFF
D: TRBD1; V: TRBV5-1; size: -; J: TRBJ2-7; DNA: TGCGCCAGCAGCTTGGTCGGGACAGGGGGCTACGAGCAGTACTTC; CDR3: CASSLVGTGGYEQYF
D: -; V: TRBV4-3; size: -; J: TRBJ1-1; DNA: TGCGCCAGCAGCCAAGATCGTGCCCGGGGGACTGAAGCTTTCTTT; CDR3: CASSQDRARGTEAFF
D: TRBD1; V: TRBV7-9; size: few; J: TRBJ2-7; DNA: TGTGCCAGCAGCTTAGGACAGGGATTGGACTCCTACGAGCAGTACTTC; CDR3: CASSLGQGLDSYEQYF
D: TRBD1; V: TRBV9; size: -; J: TRBJ1-1; DNA: TGTGCCAGCAGCCCCTCCAATCCGGGACAGGGGTTCACTGAAGCTTTCTTT; CDR3: CASSPSNPGQGFTEAFF
D: -; V: TRBV6-6; size: few; J: TRBJ1-1; DNA: TGTGCCAGCAGTGTCGGGGGGGATAACACTGAAGCTTTCTTT; CDR3: CASSVGGDNTEAFF
D: -; V: TRBV28; size: -; J: TRBJ2-7; DNA: TGTGCCAGCAGTCAATACTTGAAGAGCTCCTACGAGCAGTACTTC; CDR3: CASSQYLKSSYEQYF
D: TRBD1; V: TRBV7-2; size: -; J: TRBJ2-7; DNA: TGTGCCAGCAGCTTACGGGGACAGGAGTCCTACGAGCAGTACTTC; CDR3: CASSLRGQESYEQYF
D: -; V: TRBV5-4; size: few; J: TRBJ1-1; DNA: TGTGCCAGCAGCTTGGTCGAAATGAGAACTGAAGCTTTCTTT; CDR3: CASSLVEMRTEAFF
D: -; V: TRBV11-2; size: -; J: TRBJ2-1; DNA: TGTGCCAGCAGCTTAGGGTCCGGCGGTTACAATGAGCAGTTCTTC; CDR3: CASSLGSGGYNEQFF
D: -; V: TRBV13; size: few; J: TRBJ1-5; DNA: TGTGCCAGCAGCTTCAGAGGGAACAATCAGCCCCAGCATTTT; CDR3: CASSFRGNNQPQHF
D: TRBD2; V: TRBV6-5; size: few; J: TRBJ2-7; DNA: TGTGCCAGCAGTAAGGGACTAGCGGGAACCTACGAGCAGTACTTC; CDR3: CASSKGLAGTYEQYF
D: TRBD2; V: TRBV4-3; size: few; J: TRBJ2-5; DNA: TGCGCCAGCAGCCAAACCATAGGTACTAGCGGGGGCCTGGGGGAGACCCAGTACTTC; CDR3: CASSQTIGTSGGLGETQYF
D: TRBD2; V: TRBV5-1; size: few; J: TRBJ2-1; DNA: TGCGCCAGCAGCCCACTCAGCGGGGATGAGCAGTTCTTC; CDR3: CASSPLSGDEQFF
D: TRBD1; V: TRBV27; size: -; J: TRBJ1-5; DNA: TGTGCCAGCAGTCCAGGACAGGGGGCGGGTCAGCCCCAGCATTTT; CDR3: CASSPGQGAGQPQHF
D: -; V: TRBV6-1; size: -; J: TRBJ2-3; DNA: TGTGCCAGCAGTGAACGAGGAGGTATGACAACAGATACGCAGTATTTT; CDR3: CASSERGGMTTDTQYF
D: -; V: TRBV4-3; size: few; J: TRBJ1-1; DNA: TGCGCCAGCAGCCGAAAAGGGGGAGGGACTGAAGCTTTCTTT; CDR3: CASSRKGGGTEAFF
D: -; V: TRBV6-1; size: -; J: TRBJ2-2; DNA: TGTGCCAGCAGTGAAATAGGGGTCAGGGGCACCGGGGAGCTGTTTTTT; CDR3: CASSEIGVRGTGELFF
D: -; V: TRBV28; size: -; J: TRBJ1-6; DNA: TGTGCCAGCAGTTCCTCGGGGGAGCGGTCACCCCTCCACTTT; CDR3: CASSSSGERSPLHF
D: -; V: TRBV4-1; size: few; J: TRBJ1-1; DNA: TGCGCCAGCAGCCAAGGGCAGGGAATGTTGGACACTGAAGCTTTCTTT; CDR3: CASSQGQGMLDTEAFF
D: -; V: TRBV7-9; size: -; J: TRBJ1-2; DNA: TGTGCCAGCAGCTTAGAAGGACAGAACTATGGCTACACCTTC; CDR3: CASSLEGQNYGYTF
D: -; V: TRBV11-2; size: few; J: TRBJ2-3; DNA: TGTGCCAGCAGCTTAGTCCCGACTTACACAGATACGCAGTATTTT; CDR3: CASSLVPTYTDTQYF
D: TRBD2; V: TRBV7-2; size: -; J: TRBJ2-3; DNA: TGTGCCAGCAGCCGTAGCGGGGGGGCCCCAGATACGCAGTATTTT; CDR3: CASSRSGGAPDTQYF
D: TRBD1; V: TRBV19; size: few; J: TRBJ1-6; DNA: TGTGCCAGTCGCCCCGGGACAGCAAATAATTCACCCCTCCACTTT; CDR3: CASRPGTANNSPLHF
D: -; V: TRBV2; size: -; J: TRBJ2-7; DNA: TGTGCCAGCACCAAATCTGGCGGCGAGCAGTACTTC; CDR3: CASTKSGGEQYF
D: TRBD2; V: TRBV10-3; size: -; J: TRBJ2-7; DNA: TGTGCCATCAGTGAAATGGCTAGCGGGGTCGAGCAGTACTTC; CDR3: CAISEMASGVEQYF
D: -; V: TRBV29-1; size: few; J: TRBJ2-1; DNA: TGCAGCGTACTTGGCTTGGGGGGTACCTTTGGATCCTACAATGAGCAGTTCTTC; CDR3: CSVLGLGGTFGSYNEQFF
D: TRBD2; V: TRBV5-1; size: few; J: TRBJ2-5; DNA: TGCGCCAGCAGCTTGGGCCCCTCGACTAGCGGGGTGGATCACTTC; CDR3: CASSLGPSTSGVDHF
D: -; V: TRBV29-1; size: -; J: TRBJ2-2; DNA: TGCAGCGTTGATAGGGCAGGGGAAACCGGGGAGCTGTTTTTT; CDR3: CSVDRAGETGELFF
D: -; V: TRBV19; size: -; J: TRBJ1-1; DNA: TGTGCCAGTAGTATTCGGAGATTCGGGGGGACTGAAGCTTTCTTT; CDR3: CASSIRRFGGTEAFF
D: -; V: TRBV5-4; size: few; J: TRBJ2-6; DNA: TGTGCCAGCTTAGGAGCCTCTGGGGCCAACGTCCTGACTTTC; CDR3: CASLGASGANVLTF
D: TRBD1; V: TRBV5-4; size: -; J: TRBJ2-5; DNA: TGTGCCAGCAGCCTTTGGACAGGGGGCTCGGAGACCCAGTACTTC; CDR3: CASSLWTGGSETQYF
D: TRBD1; V: TRBV6-1; size: -; J: TRBJ1-1; DNA: TGTGCCAGCAGTAGAACCGGGACAGGGGGCGAAGCTTTCTTT; CDR3: CASSRTGTGGEAFF
D: -; V: TRBV7-2; size: once; J: TRBJ2-7; DNA: TGTGCCAGCAGCTTAGGCGGGACGGAGGAACCCTACGAGCAGTACTTC; CDR3: CASSLGGTEEPYEQYF
D: -; V: TRBV2; size: once; J: TRBJ1-2; DNA: TGTGCCAGCAGTGTCGTCCGGGCGGGATATGGCTACACCTTC; CDR3: CASSVVRAGYGYTF
D: -; V: TRBV19; size: -; J: TRBJ2-7; DNA: TGTGCCAGTTCTGACAGAATGAGCTCCTACGAGCAGTACTTC; CDR3: CASSDRMSSYEQYF